The present T cell receptor beta chain was sequenced within a study of post-analysis software for immune sequencing data (dated by TCRdb to 2015 to 2017). Regarding the research as a whole: Relapsing-remitting, secondary progressive and progressive-relapsing multiple sclerosis were recorded as disease courses, and subtype annotation was lacking for some patients. The patient repertoires were compared against roughly 12 previously published healthy control repertoires obtained from donors aged 6 to 25 years. A subset of samples was prepared in parallel using single-end sample barcoding, then pooled and co-amplified after Illumina adapter ligation. On the study overall, not on this receptor specifically: The control group was slightly older than the multiple sclerosis patient group. When samples were clustered directly using the F measure, samples prepared in the same batch co-clustered strongly, which prompted a batch-effect correction. Normalized Chao1 diversity was significantly lower in multiple sclerosis patients than controls, suggesting substantial peripheral T-cell clonal expansion.

Library prep was done by PCR. The instrument given in TCRdb is Illumina HiSeq 2500. Unique molecular identifiers were incorporated into TCR beta cDNA libraries to reduce PCR and sequencing biases. About 0.5 million cDNA molecules were obtained for every 1 to 10 million input T cells, so each molecule roughly corresponded to one T cell. The patient libraries were prepared and sequenced with the same protocol used for the earlier healthy control dataset. Samples belonging to the same batch were prepared together, multiplexed and sequenced on a shared HiSeq lane. In the original analysis: MIGEC handled the raw barcoded reads, throwing out single-read molecular identifier groups before consensus assembly and CDR3 extraction. Clonotype tables were post-analysed with VDJtools, normalizing diversity by down-sampling all datasets to the smallest sample size. To correct batch-related cross-sample contamination, repertoire overlap clustering matched CDR3 amino acid sequences but not nucleotide sequences. TCRdb reprocessing: public reads trimmed at Q25 with fastp, clones called with MiXCR, in-frame beta chains kept. Each CDR3 protein appears once, grouped with its most common genes and DNA. TCRdb, not the authors, supplied the V and J calls. A total of 350,000 to 500,000 distinct CDR3 sequences appear in this sample, approximately 37% of them only once. Less than 10% of the sample lies in the top ten.

To demonstrate the VDJtools post-analysis software, TCR beta repertoires were profiled from the peripheral blood of 13 young patients with multiple sclerosis. The multiple sclerosis patients were children and adolescents between about 6 and 16 years of age. A note on this clonotype: Its antigen specificity is not known. No quality values exist for individual bases; no much larger clone is one base distant.

The sample taken for sequencing was blood. This receptor was taken from a girl aged 2-10 years with multiple sclerosis.

The CDR3 corresponds to CASDTNRRCNEQFF. The DNA sequence is given as TGTGCTAGTGACACCAACAGGAGATGCAATGAGCAGTTCTTC. The chain couples TRBV12-5 to TRBJ2-1; TRBD1 might be the D gene, on 5 matching bases. CDR1 and CDR2 are drawn from the germline V gene: LGHNT, FRNRAP. A distance of 16 bases separates the germline ends of V and J, which lose 7 bases and 6 bases respectively. The CDR3, from cysteine to phenylalanine, totals 14 residues. Of all the DNA, just the CDR3 is kept, 42 bases in frame from base 1.